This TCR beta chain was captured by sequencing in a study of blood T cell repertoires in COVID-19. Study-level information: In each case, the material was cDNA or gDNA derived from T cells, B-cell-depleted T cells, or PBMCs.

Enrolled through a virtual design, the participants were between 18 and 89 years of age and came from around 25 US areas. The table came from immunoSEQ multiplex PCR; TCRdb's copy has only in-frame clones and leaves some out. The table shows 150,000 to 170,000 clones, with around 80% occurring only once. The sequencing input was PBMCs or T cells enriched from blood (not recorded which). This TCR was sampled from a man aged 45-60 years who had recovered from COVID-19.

The CDR3 region has the DNA TGTGCCAGCAACGAGGGGACAGGGGAAGCTTTCTTT. Translating gives CASNEGTGEAFF. The chain carries TRBV2 and TRBJ1-1, with 9 positions matching TRBD1. Trimming removed 7 bases from V and 8 bases from J; junction bases left unmatched: 5. CDR3 length: 12 amino acids. CDR1 is SNHLY and CDR2 is FYNNEI in the germline V gene.